The 2 T cell receptor beta chains presented below share a single source sample, sequenced in a study of T cell responses to AZD1222 COVID-19 vaccine. Produced via immunoSEQ multiplex PCR; TCRdb's table is partial and in-frame only. Found here are about 140,000 clones, roughly 89% of them singletons; the top ten hold roughly 5%. The sample consisted of peripheral blood, taken on day 0 of AZD1222 vaccination. These receptors came from an adult in good health.

The gene calls are TRBV12-5 and TRBJ2-1; TRBD2 matches 10 bases. Germline V gene data show CDR1 as LGHNT and CDR2 as FRNRAP. J lost 2 bases, V lost 1 base, and 5 bases had no gene match. This CDR3 contains 17 residues. The CDR3 loop is CASGLAERGGPYNEQFF. The CDR3 nucleotides read TGTGCTAGTGGTTTGGCCGAGCGGGGGGGCCCCTACAATGAGCAGTTCTTC.

On this clone itself: In the same sample, other DNA sequences code for this CDR3. V and J are TRBV28 and TRBJ2-7; D remains unclear. The CDR3 is made up of 12 amino acids. CDR1 and CDR2 (germline): MDHEN, SYDVKM. The V end was cut by 3 bases, the J end by 2 bases, with 5 bases between. This chain's CDR3 is CASSLAPYEQYF. CDR3 sequence (DNA): TGTGCCAGCAGTTTGGCCCCCTACGAGCAGTACTTC.